This entry concerns a single T cell receptor beta chain. Per germline, CDR1 SGHDT and CDR2 YYEEEE. The CDR3 contains 16 residues. Trimming pared 1 base from V and 6 bases from J, leaving 18 bases between. These data belong to a study of blood T cell repertoires in COVID-19. Overall study: T cells, B-cell-depleted T cells, or PBMCs provided the cDNA or gDNA that served as material.

Data came from immunoSEQ multiplex PCR; TCRdb stores just in-frame clones and leaves some out. Of fewer than 250,000 clones listed, around 83% are singletons. This sequence joins TRBV5-6 and TRBJ2-3; tentatively, D is TRBD2 (6 bases). The sequencing input was peripheral blood. This TCR came from a man between 50 and 59 years old with active or convalescent COVID-19. CDR3 nucleotide sequence: TGTGCCAGCAGCTTGTTACTAGCCAGGTCCTCGGATACGCAGTATTTT. This gives the protein CASSLLLARSSDTQYF.